The present entry profiles one TCR beta chain with its context. The table came from immunoSEQ multiplex PCR; TCRdb's copy has only in-frame clones and leaves some out. The sample has over 15,000 clones; approximately 77% are singletons. This specimen comes from a study of OX40 agonist ivuxolimab in advanced cancers. Across the study: Past anti-PD-1, anti-PD-L1 or anti-CTLA-4 therapy was accepted, and roughly 40% had received some.

Trimming shortened V by 1 base and J by 2 bases, and 13 bases separated the two germline ends. The CDR3 covers 16 residues. CDR1 is MGHRA and CDR2 is YSYEKL in the germline V gene. The specimen was CD4+ or CD8+ T cells sorted from blood, collected in a trial of the OX40 agonist ivuxolimab. This clonotype was sampled from an adult with an advanced solid tumor such as melanoma, head and neck, liver or kidney cancer. The chain combines TRBV4-1 with TRBJ2-3, with D tentatively TRBD2 (6 bases). In DNA, the CDR3 is TGCGCCAGCAGCCAAGCAGCTAGCGCCTTCACAGATACGCAGTATTTT. This encodes CASSQAASAFTDTQYF.